Shown below are 32 T cell receptor beta chains from a single sample sequenced in a study of blood T cell repertoires in COVID-19. Sequencing used immunoSEQ multiplex PCR; TCRdb keeps in-frame clones, though not all of them. The sample includes under 85,000 clones, roughly 76% of them seen just once. The specimen was peripheral blood. These receptors all stem from a woman of 80 years or more with active or convalescent COVID-19.

The chain links TRBV5-1 to TRBJ1-3, with D perhaps matching TRBD1 (5 bases). The germline CDR1 and CDR2 sequences are SGHRS and YFSETQ. Trimming took off 0 bases at V and 0 bases at J, with 10 bases between the two ends. This CDR3 contains 16 residues. CDR3 DNA: TGCGCCAGCAGCTTGGGAGTGGGGCTCTCTGGAAACACCATATATTTT. It yields the protein CASSLGVGLSGNTIYF.

The V call is TRBV6-2 or TRBV6-3, the J call TRBJ2-7; weak D call: TRBD2 (6 bases). The germline CDR1 and CDR2 sequences are MNHEY and SVGEGT. The V end lost 5 bases, the J end lost 2 bases, and 13 bases lay between the germline ends. CDR3 length: 14 residues. The CDR3 DNA is TGTGCCAGCAGTAGTAACCCGGGGGCCTACGAGCAGTACTTC. Translating gives CASSSNPGAYEQYF.

The chain has TRBV7-2 and TRBJ1-3; a weak D match, TRBD1 (5 bases). Per the germline V gene, CDR1 is SGHTA and CDR2 is FQGNSA. CDR3 length: 18 residues. Trimming stripped 0 bases from V and 2 bases from J, with 17 bases between. For the CDR3, the DNA is TGTGCCAGCAGCTTAGCGCAGTTAGGGGCGGAAACTGGAAACACCATATATTTT. Its protein product is CASSLAQLGAETGNTIYF.

This clone was observed once. This sequence joins TRBV20-1 and TRBJ2-3; D possibly uses TRBD1 or TRBD2 (7 bases each). The CDR3 runs to 15 residues. Germline loops: CDR1 DFQATT, CDR2 SNEGSKA (reference sequence). The ends were cut back, 3 bases at V and 2 bases at J, with 15 bases in the middle. The CDR3 spells CSASDRAGDTDTQYF. In DNA form, the CDR3 reads TGCAGTGCTAGTGACAGGGCGGGGGACACAGATACGCAGTATTTT.

This clone was seen just once. The chain recombines TRBV5-1 with TRBJ2-6, with no clear D. The CDR3 spans 15 residues. With 2 bases removed from V and 1 base from J, the gap between germline ends came to 7 bases. The germline V gene encodes CDR1 SGHRS and CDR2 YFSETQ. The CDR3 DNA follows: TGCGCCAGCAGCTTCGTCCAGTCTGGGGCCAACGTCCTGACTTTC. Protein product: CASSFVQSGANVLTF.

The gene calls are TRBV6-2 or TRBV6-3 and TRBJ2-7; 8 bases fit TRBD2. Looked up from germline, CDR1 is MNHEY and CDR2 is SVGEGT. J was trimmed by 2 bases and V by 6 bases; bases with no gene match: 3. There are 13 residues in the CDR3. DNA for the CDR3: TGTGCCAGCAGCGTAGCGGGGCCCTACGAGCAGTACTTC. It specifies CASSVAGPYEQYF.

The CDR3 reads CASSTTGSNQPQHF. CDR3 coding DNA: TGTGCCAGCAGCACGACAGGGAGCAATCAGCCCCAGCATTTT. V and J are TRBV7-8 and TRBJ1-5, with 7 nucleotides matching TRBD1. Germline lookup yields CDR1 SGHVS and CDR2 FQNEAQ. The junction had 2 bases not matched to a gene; V was cut back by 5 bases and J by 1 base. The CDR3 is 14 residues long.

The V and J genes are TRBV5-4 and TRBJ1-2; 9 bases are shared with TRBD1. CDR3 length: 14 residues. Germline CDR1 reads SGHNT; CDR2 reads YYREEE (reference sequence). The ends lost 2 bases at V and 8 bases at J; junction bases unmatched: 7. CDR3 sequence: CASSFPRTGEGYTF. In DNA, the CDR3 is TGTGCCAGCAGCTTTCCCCGGACAGGGGAGGGCTACACCTTC. Looking up the rest from reference TRBV5-4 and TRBJ1-2 gives the full variable domain: ETGVTQSPTHLIKTRGQQVTLRCSSQSGHNTVSWYQQALGQGPQFIFQYYREEENGRGNFPPRFSGLQFPNYSSELNVNALELDDSALYLCASSFPRTGEGYTFGSGTRLTVV.

This clone has more than one count but fewer than ten. The chain links TRBV19 to TRBJ2-7; 7 bases are shared with TRBD2. V shed 7 bases and J 2 bases; nucleotides not matched to a gene: 8. CDR3 length: 14 amino acids. Germline lookup yields CDR1 LNHDA and CDR2 SQIVND (reference sequence). CDR3 DNA: TGTGCCAGTAAGGGCCAGCGGGGAACCTACGAGCAGTACTTC. Encoded protein: CASKGQRGTYEQYF.

The V call is TRBV30, the J call TRBJ2-2; the D is unclear. CDR1 is GTSNPN, CDR2 SVGIG, per germline (reference sequence). The V and J ends lost 0 bases and 6 bases respectively, with 11 bases between them. This CDR3 is 14 amino acids long. CDR3 amino acids: CAWSVLRMAGELFF. CDR3 bases: TGTGCCTGGAGTGTACTCAGGATGGCCGGGGAGCTGTTTTTT. Together with reference TRBV30 and TRBJ2-2, the CDR3 gives the full variable domain: SQTIHQWPATLVQPVGSPLSLECTVEGTSNPNLYWYRQAAGRGLQLLFYSVGIGQISSEVPQNLSASRPQDRQFILSSKKLLLSDSGFYLCAWSVLRMAGELFFGEGSRLTVL.

This sequence joins TRBV30 and TRBJ1-1, with 7 positions matching TRBD1. CDR1 and CDR2 from the germline V gene are GTSNPN and SVGIG (reference sequence). Trimming cost V 2 bases and J 3 bases; bases outside gene matches: 6. The CDR3 has 14 residues. The CDR3 DNA reads TGTGCCTGGAGTATTACAGGGGCGGACACTGAAGCTTTCTTT. This codes for CAWSITGADTEAFF.

Points on this clone: Other DNA sequences in the same sample also yield this CDR3. The gene calls are TRBV20-1 and TRBJ1-6, with D possibly being TRBD1 (6 bases). Trimming took 6 bases from V and 5 from J, leaving 14 bases between them. The germline gives CDR1 DFQATT, CDR2 SNEGSKA (reference sequence). The CDR3 consists of 14 residues. DNA for the CDR3: TGCAGTGCCAGTTCGCAGGGGAATAATTCACCCCTCCACTTT. It specifies CSASSQGNNSPLHF.

The chain links TRBV7-2 to TRBJ2-5, with D tentatively TRBD1 (5 bases). CDR1 and CDR2 (germline): SGHTA, FQGNSA. This CDR3 is built from 16 residues. Trimming stripped 2 bases from V and 5 bases from J, with 18 bases between. The CDR3: CASSLSNRLQGETQYF. The CDR3, as DNA: TGTGCCAGCAGCTTAAGCAATCGTTTGCAGGGCGAGACCCAGTACTTC. The full variable domain, completed using reference TRBV7-2 and TRBJ2-5, is GAGVSQSPSNKVTEKGKDVELRCDPISGHTALYWYRQSLGQGLEFLIYFQGNSAPDKSGLPSDRFSAERTGGSVSTLTIQRTQQEDSAVYLCASSLSNRLQGETQYFGPGTRLLVL.

V usage is TRBV2 and J usage is TRBJ1-2; maybe TRBD1 (6 bases). The germline V gene encodes CDR1 SNHLY and CDR2 FYNNEI. Between the trimmed V and J ends, which lost 5 bases and 0 bases, there was a span of 13 bases. The CDR3 is made up of 15 amino acids. The chain's CDR3 is CASSRQEEANYGYTF. In DNA form, the CDR3 reads TGTGCCAGCAGTAGACAGGAAGAGGCTAACTATGGCTACACCTTC. Based on the CDR3 plus reference TRBV2 and TRBJ1-2, the full variable domain is EPEVTQTPSHQVTQMGQEVILRCVPISNHLYFYWYRQILGQKVEFLVSFYNNEISEKSEIFDDQFSVERPDGSNFTLKIRSTKLEDSAMYFCASSRQEEANYGYTFGSGTRLTVV.

This clone appeared a single time. V and J are TRBV27 and TRBJ1-1; D uncertain. Trimming took 3 bases from V and 6 from J, leaving 11 bases between them. Per germline, CDR1 MNHEY and CDR2 SMNVEV (reference sequence). The CDR3 length is 13 residues. In DNA form, the CDR3 reads TGTGCCAGCAGTTTGCGAGGTGTCGCTGAAGCTTTCTTT. Translation gives CASSLRGVAEAFF.

The CDR3 reads CAWSFGSGGSETQYF. In DNA, the CDR3 is TGTGCCTGGAGTTTCGGTAGCGGGGGGTCGGAGACCCAGTACTTC. The V and J genes are TRBV30 and TRBJ2-5; 10 bases are a match to TRBD2. The CDR3 runs to 15 residues. Germline CDR1 reads GTSNPN; CDR2 reads SVGIG (reference sequence). Unmatched junction bases numbered 8, after V lost 2 bases and J lost 5 bases.

The chain's CDR3 is CASSETGSGEAFF. For the CDR3, the DNA is TGTGCCAGCTCAGAGACAGGGTCGGGAGAAGCTTTCTTT. V gene TRBV18 combines with J gene TRBJ1-1, with 7 bases that match TRBD1. The germline gives CDR1 KGHSH, CDR2 LQKENI. This CDR3 region has 13 residues. Germline trimming cut 5 bases from V and 8 bases from J; bases unmatched to any gene: 8.

This chain connects TRBV21-1 to TRBJ2-7; the table's D gene call, TRBD2, was not cross checked with the DNA. TRBV21-1 counts as a pseudogene. The CDR3 spans 12 residues. The CDR3 region has the DNA TGTGCCAGCCCAAGGGACTTCTACGAGCAGTACTTC. This encodes CASPRDFYEQYF.

The chain carries TRBV6-4 and TRBJ2-3; possible D gene TRBD2, 7 bases. The germline gives CDR1 MRHNA, CDR2 SNTAGT. This CDR3 has 16 amino acids. The V gene lost 4 bases and the J gene lost 4 bases, with 18 bases spanning the gap. CDR3 nucleotides: TGTGCCAGCAGTGCCATCGGGGAGGGGGGGGCAGATACGCAGTATTTT. Encoded protein: CASSAIGEGGADTQYF.

The chain uses TRBV27 and TRBJ1-1, with D maybe TRBD1 (5 bases). CDR1 is MNHEY and CDR2 is SMNVEV in the germline V gene (reference sequence). Trimming left V 3 bases short and J 7 bases short, with 18 bases between. The CDR3 spans 15 residues. The CDR3 DNA reads as TGTGCCAGCAGTTTTAGGTCCGGGGGGGGAGATGAAGCTTTCTTT. Its protein product is CASSFRSGGGDEAFF.

The sample holds a few counts of this clone. The chain joins TRBV6-6 to TRBJ2-7; D unresolved. Per germline, CDR1 MNHNY and CDR2 SVGAGI (reference sequence). There are 11 residues in the CDR3. Deletions cut 6 bases from V and 5 bases from J, with 8 bases between. DNA of the CDR3: TGTGCCAGCAGCCCCCGGGACGAGCAGTACTTC. Its protein product is CASSPRDEQYF.

The J gene is TRBJ1-3, the V gene TRBV18; no definite D call. Looked up from germline, CDR1 is KGHSH and CDR2 is LQKENI. There are 14 residues in the CDR3. V was cut by 0 bases and J by 8 bases, with 11 bases left in between. CDR3 bases: TGTGCCAGCTCACCACCGCTCGATGCAGACACCATATATTTT. It translates to CASSPPLDADTIYF. The full variable domain, in which reference TRBV18 and TRBJ1-3 provide the parts outside the CDR3, is NAGVMQNPRHLVRRRGQEARLRCSPMKGHSHVYWYRQLPEEGLKFMVYLQKENIIDESGMPKERFSAEFPKEGPSILRIQQVVRGDSAAYFCASSPPLDADTIYFGEGSWLTVV.

This rearrangement joins TRBV19 to TRBJ2-3; maybe TRBD2 (6 bases). Trimming took 4 bases from V and 5 from J, leaving 16 bases between them. The germline V gene encodes CDR1 LNHDA and CDR2 SQIVND (reference sequence). The CDR3 is 15 amino acids. The CDR3 loop reads CASSTAAGPRDTQYF. In DNA, the CDR3 is TGTGCCAGTAGTACCGCCGCGGGGCCCCGAGATACGCAGTATTTT.

V and J are TRBV7-9 and TRBJ1-1, with 8 bases matching TRBD1. V lost 3 bases to trimming and J lost 7 bases; unmatched junction nucleotides: 7. Germline V gene data show CDR1 as SEHNR and CDR2 as FQNEAQ (reference sequence). The CDR3 sequence is 14 residues long. The CDR3 is CASSFGQGGNEAFF. As DNA, the CDR3 is TGTGCCAGCAGCTTCGGACAGGGAGGTAATGAAGCTTTCTTT. The whole variable domain, filled in from reference TRBV7-9 and TRBJ1-1, reads DTGVSQNPRHKITKRGQNVTFRCDPISEHNRLYWYRQTLGQGPEFLTYFQNEAQLEKSRLLSDRFSAERPKGSFSTLEIQRTEQGDSAMYLCASSFGQGGNEAFFGQGTRLTVV.

The chain combines TRBV30 with TRBJ2-3, with 7 bases lining up with TRBD2. The CDR3 has 15 residues. The J segment lost 6 bases and the V segment lost 0 bases, leaving 9 bases of the junction unmatched. CDR1 GTSNPN and CDR2 SVGIG come from the germline V gene (reference sequence). The CDR3 spells CAWSVYPAGGDTQYF. The CDR3 bases are TGTGCCTGGAGTGTATATCCCGCCGGGGGGGATACGCAGTATTTT.

This clone was detected once. The V and J genes are TRBV6-5 and TRBJ1-1, with a possible D match to TRBD1 (6 bases). This CDR3 comprises 13 residues. Germline values: CDR1 MNHEY, CDR2 SVGAGI. V lost 5 bases, J lost 1 base, and 8 bases lay in between. The CDR3 sequence: CASSQGKNTEAFF. CDR3 DNA: TGTGCCAGCAGTCAGGGGAAGAACACTGAAGCTTTCTTT.

The chain joins TRBV9 to TRBJ1-4, with a possible D match to TRBD1 (5 bases). V was clipped by 0 bases and J by 0 bases, with 6 bases between them. Per germline, CDR1 SGDLS and CDR2 YYNGEE. This CDR3 spans 15 amino acids. Written as DNA, the CDR3 is TGTGCCAGCAGCGTAGAAGGGGCAACTAATGAAAAACTGTTTTTT. It codes for CASSVEGATNEKLFF.

The rearrangement joins TRBV7-6 to TRBJ2-5, with 11 bases aligning to TRBD2. J gave up 7 bases and V 7 bases, and 8 bases lay outside the gene matches. Germline V CDR1 and CDR2: SGHVS, FNYEAQ. CDR3 length: 14 amino acids. The CDR3 protein is CASNPGTSGVTQYF. For the CDR3, the DNA is TGTGCCAGCAATCCCGGGACTAGCGGTGTGACCCAGTACTTC.

V and J are TRBV18 and TRBJ2-1; D is ambiguous. The CDR3 extends over 15 amino acids. The V end was cut by 0 bases, the J end by 4 bases, with 10 bases between. CDR1 is KGHSH and CDR2 is LQKENI in the germline V gene. This CDR3 reads CASSPPQALYNEQFF. In DNA form, the CDR3 reads TGTGCCAGCTCACCACCCCAGGCACTGTACAATGAGCAGTTCTTC.

The DNA for the CDR3 is TGCGCCAGCAGCCCCACACCGACTAGCGGGGGAACCTTAGCCAAAAACATTCAGTACTTC. Amino acid sequence: CASSPTPTSGGTLAKNIQYF. This sequence joins TRBV4-1 and TRBJ2-4, with TRBD2 matching over 12 bases. Germline CDR1 reads MGHRA; CDR2 reads YSYEKL. Trimming cost V 4 bases and J 0 bases; bases outside gene matches: 13. The CDR3 contains 20 residues.

The chain links TRBV28 to TRBJ2-2, with 7 nucleotides matching TRBD1. The CDR3 extends over 17 amino acids. After removal of 2 bases from V and 0 bases from J, the junction contained 6 bases not matched to a gene. Germline V gene data show CDR1 as MDHEN and CDR2 as SYDVKM. CDR3 DNA sequence: TGTGCCAGCAGTTTACTCCGGGACAGTTCGAACACCGGGGAGCTGTTTTTT. This sequence encodes CASSLLRDSSNTGELFF.

V is TRBV4-3 and J is TRBJ1-2, with TRBD1 matching over 8 bases. With 0 bases clipped from V and 3 bases from J, the junction kept 3 bases outside the gene matches. There are 15 residues in the CDR3. CDR1 and CDR2 from the germline V gene are LGHNA and YSLEER. The CDR3, as DNA: TGCGCCAGCAGCCAAGAGTCAGGGGGCCACTATGGCTACACCTTC. Residues: CASSQESGGHYGYTF.